The clone carrying this T cell receptor beta chain was observed at least ten times. The TCRbeta library was prepared with unique molecular identifiers. TCRdb reprocessed the PCR reads with MiXCR, giving one entry per CDR3 protein. The sample records approximately 490,000 distinct CDR3 sequences, 12% being singletons. The record originates from a study of T-cell reconstitution after alpha-beta-depleted transplantation in children. Germline CDR1 reads SQVTM; CDR2 reads ANQGSEA. V lost 8 bases and J lost 3; bases outside the gene matches: 19. CDR3 length: 18 amino acids. Sample: PBMCs from the stem cell graft donor, taken from the stem cell graft. The TCR sequence derives from a human donor who donated a stem cell graft to a child with combined immunodeficiency. The genes are TRBV29-1 and TRBJ2-7; 13 nucleotides align to TRBD2. The CDR3 is CSIGPGTSGAPTYYEQYF. The DNA of the CDR3 is TGCAGCATAGGTCCCGGGACTAGCGGGGCCCCTACCTACTACGAGCAGTACTTC.